This T cell receptor (beta chain) was sequenced for a study of T cells after yellow fever vaccination. Across the study: SMART-Seq v4 Ultra Low Input prepared the low-cell-number fractions. Overall study results and limits: FACS-sorted repertoires could harbor abundant contaminating bulk-population clonotypes. Clones from primary vaccination mostly reappeared after the booster (roughly 97% CD4, just over 85% CD8).

The V gene's germline CDR1 is MGHRA and CDR2 YSYEKL. V gave up 4 bases and J gave up 4 bases, with 16 bases separating them. This CDR3 is built from 15 residues. On this clonotype itself: The antigen remains unidentified.

In making TCR cDNA, 5'RACE template switching added a universal primer site and UMIs to it. TCRdb itself ran the 5' RACE reads through MiXCR, one entry per CDR3 protein. The table has 230,000 or so distinct CDR3 sequences, approximately 6.8% seen once; the top ten hold roughly 1%. The specimen was CD4+ T cells sorted from PBMCs, collected on the day of the yellow fever booster vaccination. The chain uses TRBV4-1 and TRBJ1-1, with a possible D match to TRBD1 (6 bases). The source is a man aged 30 to 39 who received the YFV17D yellow fever vaccine. CDR3 sequence reads: CASSRITGRFTEAFF. CDR3 DNA sequence: TGCGCCAGCAGCCGGATCACAGGGCGGTTCACTGAAGCTTTCTTT.